This T cell receptor beta chain was captured by sequencing in a study of beta chain features in type 1 diabetes. This CDR3 is 15 amino acids long. The germline CDR1 and CDR2 sequences are MDHEN and SYDVKM. Unmatched junction bases numbered 14, after V lost 6 bases and J lost 7 bases. This clone was counted only a few times. Antigen unknown. Study-level findings and limits: It was not settled here whether HLA type affects TCRB rearrangement. The VDJ junctions of type 1 diabetes patients carried fewer insertions and more deletions.

Populations isolated by sorting all had purity greater than 95%. The whole isolated RNA underwent reverse transcription, so sequencing captured expressed TCRB transcripts. TCRdb's copy holds only in-frame clones and misses some; the assay was immunoSEQ multiplex PCR. The profile covers around 290,000 clones, with under 8.5% appearing a single time and roughly 0.94% taken by the ten largest. Sequenced material: central memory CD4+ T cells from blood. This chain connects TRBV28 to TRBJ1-1, with 7 bases that match TRBD1. The sequence came from a woman aged 18-29 years in good health. The chain's CDR3 is CASSPAPDRANEAFF. The DNA of the CDR3 is TGTGCCAGCAGCCCTGCCCCTGACAGGGCAAATGAAGCTTTCTTT.